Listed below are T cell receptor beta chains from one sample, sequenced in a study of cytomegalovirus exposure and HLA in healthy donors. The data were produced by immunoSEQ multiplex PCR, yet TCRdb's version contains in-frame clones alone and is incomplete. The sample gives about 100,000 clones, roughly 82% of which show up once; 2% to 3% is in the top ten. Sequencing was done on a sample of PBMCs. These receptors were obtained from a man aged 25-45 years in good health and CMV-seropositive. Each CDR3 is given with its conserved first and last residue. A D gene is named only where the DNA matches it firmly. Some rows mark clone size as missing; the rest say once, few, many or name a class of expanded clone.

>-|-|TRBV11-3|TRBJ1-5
TGTGCCAGCAGCCGGGCAGGGCGACCCGACAATCAGCCCCAGCATTTT
CASSRAGRPDNQPQHF
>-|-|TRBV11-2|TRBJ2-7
TGTGCCAGCAGTATACAGGGTTTGAGGTTGGGGCAGTACTTC
CASSIQGLRLGQYF
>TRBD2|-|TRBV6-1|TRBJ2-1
TGTGCCAGCAGGGTGGAGTGGGGGGGGAATGAGCAGTTCTTC
CASRVEWGGNEQFF
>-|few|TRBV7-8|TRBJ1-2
TGTGCCAGCAGGGGACGGGGGTACTATGGCTACACCTTC
CASRGRGYYGYTF
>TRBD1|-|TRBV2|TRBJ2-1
TGTGCCGGGACAGAATACAATGAGCAGTTCTTC
CAGTEYNEQFF
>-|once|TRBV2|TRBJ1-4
TGTGCCATTCAAGGGGCCGGTAATGAAAAACTGTTTTTT
CAIQGAGNEKLFF
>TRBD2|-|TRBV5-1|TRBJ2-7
TGCGCCAGCAGCTTGGGACTAGCGGGGAGTGAGCAGTACTTC
CASSLGLAGSEQYF
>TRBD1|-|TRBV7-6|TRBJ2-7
TGTGCCAGCAGGTCGGGACAGGGGACCTACGAGCAGTACTTC
CASRSGQGTYEQYF
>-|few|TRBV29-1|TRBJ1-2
TGCAGCGTCAGGGGAACGAGCCTCTCCGGCTACACCTTC
CSVRGTSLSGYTF
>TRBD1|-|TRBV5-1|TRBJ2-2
TGCGCCAGCAGCTGGACAGGACGAACCGGGGAGCTGTTTTTT
CASSWTGRTGELFF
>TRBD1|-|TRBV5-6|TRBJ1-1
TGTGCCAGCAGCTTAGGGGGCCGGGATAGCATGAACACTGAAGCTTTCTTT
CASSLGGRDSMNTEAFF
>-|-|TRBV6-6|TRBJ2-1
TGTGCCAGCAGTTACACGGACAATGAGCAGTTCTTC
CASSYTDNEQFF
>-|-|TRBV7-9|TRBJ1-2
TGTGCCAGCAGCTTGGGTGCGGATGGCTACACCTTC
CASSLGADGYTF
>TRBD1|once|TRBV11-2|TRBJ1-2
TGTGCCAGCAGCCTAGAGGGGACAGTGATCTATGGCTACACCTTC
CASSLEGTVIYGYTF
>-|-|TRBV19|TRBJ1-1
TGTGCCAGTAGTATGGGGCAGGGGTTCAGGATGAACACTGAAGCTTTCTTT
CASSMGQGFRMNTEAFF
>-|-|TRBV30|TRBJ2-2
TGTGCCTGGGGGTGGAGCACCGGGGAGCTGTTTTTT
CAWGWSTGELFF
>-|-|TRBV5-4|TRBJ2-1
TGTGCCAGCATCAAACCGGGGTACGGGCAGTTCTTC
CASIKPGYGQFF
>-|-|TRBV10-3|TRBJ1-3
TGTGCCATCACCCCAGGGGGAAACACCATATATTTT
CAITPGGNTIYF
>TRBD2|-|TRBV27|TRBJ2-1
TGTGCCAGCAGACCCGAACTAGCGGGGGGGGGATACAATGAGCAGTTCTTC
CASRPELAGGGYNEQFF
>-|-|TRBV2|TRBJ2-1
TGTGCCAGCTCCCCTAGGCTCCCCCAGTTCTTC
CASSPRLPQFF
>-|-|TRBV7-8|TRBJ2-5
TGTGCCAGCAGCTTAAATCGAGAGACCCAGTACTTC
CASSLNRETQYF
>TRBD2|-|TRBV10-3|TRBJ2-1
TGTGCCATCAGACCGACTAGCGGGGGGCCGAATGAGCAGTTCTTC
CAIRPTSGGPNEQFF
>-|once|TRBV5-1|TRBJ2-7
TGCGCCAGCAGCTTGGCGGGAACATCGACCTACGAGCAGTACTTC
CASSLAGTSTYEQYF
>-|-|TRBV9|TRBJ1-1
TGTGCCAGCAGCGTAGCCACGGGAAACACTGAAGCTTTCTTT
CASSVATGNTEAFF
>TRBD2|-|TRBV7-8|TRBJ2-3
TGTGCCAGCAGCTTAGGTCAATCGGGGGGTGATACGCAGTATTTT
CASSLGQSGGDTQYF
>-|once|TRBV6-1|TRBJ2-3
TGTGCCAGCAGTGACAGGGGAGTGGATACGCAGTATTTT
CASSDRGVDTQYF
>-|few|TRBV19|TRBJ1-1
TGTGCCAGTAGTATCGTCAGGGAAGCTTTCTTT
CASSIVREAFF
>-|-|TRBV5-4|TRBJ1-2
TGTGCCAGCAGCTTGGCCCAGACAAACTATGGCTACACCTTC
CASSLAQTNYGYTF
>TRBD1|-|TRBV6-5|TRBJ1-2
TGTGCCAGCAGGCGGGACAGTATTAATGGCTACACCTTC
CASRRDSINGYTF